This T cell receptor (beta chain) comes out of a study of cytomegalovirus exposure and HLA in healthy donors. Study-wide background: From donors who were HLA-typed, an early data release held 75 million to 85 million unique TCRs. Study-level findings and limits: Productive rates of about 87% or about 30% were seen for most TCR beta V segments in an earlier analysis. After further analysis at a later stage, around 17,000 TCR beta sequences were associated with HLA alleles at 0.05 false discovery rate.

V was cut by 5 bases and J by 6 bases, with 13 bases left in between. This CDR3 has 13 amino acids. Germline V CDR1 and CDR2: MNHEY, SMNVEV (reference sequence). A word on this clone: Antigen specificity is unknown.

Primers for the PCR totalled 60 Vbeta and 13 Jbeta. The table came from immunoSEQ multiplex PCR; TCRdb's copy has only in-frame clones and leaves some out. The sample has 100,000 to 150,000 clones; the top ten hold under 2%. Donors sampled were nominally healthy, though unrecorded immune exposures were likely. The TCR comes from a woman between 35 and 50 years old in good health and CMV-seronegative. The chain couples TRBV27 to TRBJ2-5; TRBD2 might be the D (5 bases). Sample: PBMCs. Here the CDR3 DNA reads TGTGCCAGCAGTCCTCTCCGGGGAAAGACCCAGTACTTC. Translation gives CASSPLRGKTQYF.